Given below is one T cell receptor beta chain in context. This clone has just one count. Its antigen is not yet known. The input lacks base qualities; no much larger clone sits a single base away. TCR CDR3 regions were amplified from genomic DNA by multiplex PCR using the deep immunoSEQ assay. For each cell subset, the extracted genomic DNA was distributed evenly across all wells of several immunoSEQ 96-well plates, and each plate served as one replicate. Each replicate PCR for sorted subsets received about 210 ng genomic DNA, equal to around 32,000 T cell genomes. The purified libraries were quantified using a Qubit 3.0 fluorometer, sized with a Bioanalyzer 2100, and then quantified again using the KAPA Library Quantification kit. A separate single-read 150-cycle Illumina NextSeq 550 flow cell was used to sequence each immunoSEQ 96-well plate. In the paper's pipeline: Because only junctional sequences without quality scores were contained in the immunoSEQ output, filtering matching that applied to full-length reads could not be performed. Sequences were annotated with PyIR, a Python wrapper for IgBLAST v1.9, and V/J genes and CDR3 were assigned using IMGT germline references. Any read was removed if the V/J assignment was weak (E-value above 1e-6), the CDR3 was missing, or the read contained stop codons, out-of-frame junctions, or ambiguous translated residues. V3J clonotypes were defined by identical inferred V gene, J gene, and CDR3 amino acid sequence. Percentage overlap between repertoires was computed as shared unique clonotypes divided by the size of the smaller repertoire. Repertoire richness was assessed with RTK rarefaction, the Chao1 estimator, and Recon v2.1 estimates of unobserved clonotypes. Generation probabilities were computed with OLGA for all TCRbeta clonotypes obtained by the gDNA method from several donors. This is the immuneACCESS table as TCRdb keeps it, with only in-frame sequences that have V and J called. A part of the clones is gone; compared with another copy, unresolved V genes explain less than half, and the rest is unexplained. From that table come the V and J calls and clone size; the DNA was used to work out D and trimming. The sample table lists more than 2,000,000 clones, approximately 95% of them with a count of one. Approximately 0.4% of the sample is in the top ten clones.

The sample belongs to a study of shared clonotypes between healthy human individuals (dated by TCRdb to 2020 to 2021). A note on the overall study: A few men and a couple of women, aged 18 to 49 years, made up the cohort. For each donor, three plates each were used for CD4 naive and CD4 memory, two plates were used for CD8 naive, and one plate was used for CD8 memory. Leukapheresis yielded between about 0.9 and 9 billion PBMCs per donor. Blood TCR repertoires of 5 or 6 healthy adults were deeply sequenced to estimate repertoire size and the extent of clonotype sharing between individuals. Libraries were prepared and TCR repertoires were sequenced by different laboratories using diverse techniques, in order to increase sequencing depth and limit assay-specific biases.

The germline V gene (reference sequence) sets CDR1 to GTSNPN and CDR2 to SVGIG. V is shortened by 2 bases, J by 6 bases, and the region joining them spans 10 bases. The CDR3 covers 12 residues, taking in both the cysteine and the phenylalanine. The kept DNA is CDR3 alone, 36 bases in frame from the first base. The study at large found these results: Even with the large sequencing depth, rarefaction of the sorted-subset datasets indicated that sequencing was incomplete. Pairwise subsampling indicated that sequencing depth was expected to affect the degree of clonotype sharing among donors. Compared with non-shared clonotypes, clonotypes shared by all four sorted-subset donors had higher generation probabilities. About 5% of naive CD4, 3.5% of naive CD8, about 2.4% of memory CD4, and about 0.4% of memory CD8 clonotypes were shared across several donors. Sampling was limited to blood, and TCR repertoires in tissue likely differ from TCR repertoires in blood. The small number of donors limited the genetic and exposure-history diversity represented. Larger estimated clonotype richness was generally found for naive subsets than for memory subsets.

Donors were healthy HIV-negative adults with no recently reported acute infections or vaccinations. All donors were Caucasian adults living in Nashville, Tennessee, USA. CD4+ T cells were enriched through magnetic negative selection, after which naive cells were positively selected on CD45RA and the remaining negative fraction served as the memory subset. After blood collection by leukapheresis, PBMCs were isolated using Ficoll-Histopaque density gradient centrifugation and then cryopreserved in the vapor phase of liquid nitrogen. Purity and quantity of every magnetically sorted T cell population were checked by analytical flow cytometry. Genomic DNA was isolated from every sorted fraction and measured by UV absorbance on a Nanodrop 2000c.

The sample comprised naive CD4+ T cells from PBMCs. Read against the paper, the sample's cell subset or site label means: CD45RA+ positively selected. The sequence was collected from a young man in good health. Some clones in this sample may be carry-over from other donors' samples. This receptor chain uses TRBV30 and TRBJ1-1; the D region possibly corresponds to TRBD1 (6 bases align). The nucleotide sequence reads TGTGCCTGGAGTTCTCAGGGGCCTGAAGCTTTCTTT. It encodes CAWSSQGPEAFF.